Here is one TCR beta chain with its context. Its antigen is unknown. Base-call qualities are not available, and no considerably larger clone is one nucleotide away. The data originate from a study of blood T cell repertoires in COVID-19 (dated by TCRdb to the early 2020s). In terms of the full investigation: The collaborator samples originated in the United States, Italy and Spain and spanned the acute and convalescent phases of COVID-19. Samples came from the ongoing ImmuneRACE study (first 160 participants) plus 1,254 subjects from 6 global collaborators. The material from the prospective study consisted of cDNA or gDNA derived from T cells, B-cell-depleted T cells, or PBMCs. Sample metadata almost always included a de-identified subject ID, COVID-19 status, age in years and sex. Where available, HLA class I and class II types were obtained from metadata supplied by the sample provider rather than from assay-based typing. A freely available public database, intended as a resource for researchers studying the immune response to SARS-CoV-2, is where the repertoires were released. Subjects who had been exposed to COVID-19, were actively infected with it, or had recovered from it provided the deeply sampled blood TCRbeta repertoires that made up the dataset.

The CDR1 and CDR2 encoded by the germline V gene (reference sequence) are MNHNY and SVGAGI. The CDR3 runs 14 amino acids, cysteine and phenylalanine included. Just CDR3 DNA is preserved here, 42 bases in frame from base 1. Unmatched junction bases come to 14, with V trimmed by 11 bases and J by 7 bases. One collaborating source in Seattle enrolled patients during active infection and followed them longitudinally through the course of disease. The collaborating institutions used their own protocols to collect whole blood in K2EDTA tubes. For TCRbeta analysis, collaborators shipped samples in one of three forms: frozen whole blood, isolated PBMCs, or DNA extracted from either of those sample types. TCRbeta CDR3 regions were amplified from genomic DNA using the immunoSEQ Assay, a bias-controlled multiplex PCR. From the authors' description of their analysis: The number of nucleated cells in each sample was estimated by amplification of reference gene primers within the assay. To quantify the absolute abundance of each unique TCRbeta CDR3 rearrangement, sequence reads were collapsed and filtered. For each sample, productive Simpson clonality was calculated as the square root of Simpson's diversity index across productive rearrangements. Here the immuneACCESS table is served through TCRdb, limited to in-frame sequences with V and J called. Missing clones are a known gap in these copies; in checked studies unresolved V genes cover under half, and the rest lacks a known reason. V, J and clone size reflect that table, while D and trimming were determined from the DNA. This sample is represented by 270,000 or so clones; under 90% of them were singletons. The top ten hold 11% of the sample.

Overall results and qualifications from the work: The quantity of clinical and demographic metadata differed by source and by participant and was supplied without curation.

The sequence joins TRBV6-6 to TRBJ1-2, with 9 middle bases fitting TRBD1. Sequencing was carried out using peripheral blood. The TCR sequence derives from a woman in her 30s with COVID-19, enrolled during active disease. The bases read TGTGCCGGCGCATCACAGGGGGCAGTTCGTGGCTACACCTTC. This yields the protein CAGASQGAVRGYTF.